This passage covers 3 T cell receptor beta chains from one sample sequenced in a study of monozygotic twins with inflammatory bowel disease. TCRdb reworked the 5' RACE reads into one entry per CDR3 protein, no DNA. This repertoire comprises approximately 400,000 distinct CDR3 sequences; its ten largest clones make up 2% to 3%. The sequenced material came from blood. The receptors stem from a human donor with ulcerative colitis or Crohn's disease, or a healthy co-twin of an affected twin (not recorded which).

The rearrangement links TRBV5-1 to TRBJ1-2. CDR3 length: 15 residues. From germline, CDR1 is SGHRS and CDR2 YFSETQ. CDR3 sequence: CASSPDSTRNYGYTF.

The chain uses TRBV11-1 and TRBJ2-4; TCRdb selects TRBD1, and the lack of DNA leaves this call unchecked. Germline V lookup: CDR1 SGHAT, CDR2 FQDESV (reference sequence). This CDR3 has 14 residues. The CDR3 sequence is CASSLRGGRDIQYF. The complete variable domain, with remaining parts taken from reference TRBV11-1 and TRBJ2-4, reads EAEVAQSPRYKITEKSQAVAFWCDPISGHATLYWYRQILGQGPELLVQFQDESVVDDSQLPKDRFSAERLKGVDSTLKIQPAELGDSAMYLCASSLRGGRDIQYFGAGTRLSVL.

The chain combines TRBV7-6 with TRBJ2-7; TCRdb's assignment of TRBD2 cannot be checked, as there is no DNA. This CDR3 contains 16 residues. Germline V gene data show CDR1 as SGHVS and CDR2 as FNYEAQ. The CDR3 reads CASSSWTSGPSYEQYF.